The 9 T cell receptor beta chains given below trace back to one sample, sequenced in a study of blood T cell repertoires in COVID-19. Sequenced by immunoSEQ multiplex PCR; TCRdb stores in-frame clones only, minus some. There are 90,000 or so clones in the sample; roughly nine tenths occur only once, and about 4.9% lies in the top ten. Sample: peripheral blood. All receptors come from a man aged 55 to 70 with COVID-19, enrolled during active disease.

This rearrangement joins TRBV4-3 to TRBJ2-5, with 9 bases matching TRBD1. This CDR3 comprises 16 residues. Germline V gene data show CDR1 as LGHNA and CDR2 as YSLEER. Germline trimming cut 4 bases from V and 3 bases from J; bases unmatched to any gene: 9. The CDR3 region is CASSLTGTGIKETQYF. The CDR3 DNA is TGCGCCAGCAGCCTAACCGGGACAGGGATTAAAGAGACCCAGTACTTC.

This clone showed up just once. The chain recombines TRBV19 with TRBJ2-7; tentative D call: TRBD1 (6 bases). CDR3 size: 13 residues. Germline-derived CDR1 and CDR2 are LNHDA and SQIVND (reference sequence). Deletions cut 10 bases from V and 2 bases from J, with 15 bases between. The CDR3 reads CATIDDRTYEQYF. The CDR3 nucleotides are TGTGCCACCATAGACGACAGGACCTACGAGCAGTACTTC. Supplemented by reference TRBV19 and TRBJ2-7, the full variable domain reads DGGITQSPKYLFRKEGQNVTLSCEQNLNHDAMYWYRQDPGQGLRLIYYSQIVNDFQKGDIAEGYSVSREKKESFPLTVTSAQKNPTAFYLCATIDDRTYEQYFGPGTRLTVT.

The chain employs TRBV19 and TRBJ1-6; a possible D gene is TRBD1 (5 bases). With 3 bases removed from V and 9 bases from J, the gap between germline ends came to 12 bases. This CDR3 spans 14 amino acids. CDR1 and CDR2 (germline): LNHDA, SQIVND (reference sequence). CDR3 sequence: CASSMEQRGSPLHF. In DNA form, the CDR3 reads TGTGCCAGTAGTATGGAACAAAGGGGTTCACCCCTCCACTTT. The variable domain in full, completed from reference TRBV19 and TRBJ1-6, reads DGGITQSPKYLFRKEGQNVTLSCEQNLNHDAMYWYRQDPGQGLRLIYYSQIVNDFQKGDIAEGYSVSREKKESFPLTVTSAQKNPTAFYLCASSMEQRGSPLHFGNGTRLTVT.

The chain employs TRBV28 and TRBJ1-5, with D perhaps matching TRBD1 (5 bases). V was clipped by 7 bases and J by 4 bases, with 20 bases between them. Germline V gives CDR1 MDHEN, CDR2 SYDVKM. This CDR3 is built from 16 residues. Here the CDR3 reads CASTSPATGLNQPQHF. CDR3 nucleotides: TGTGCCAGCACTTCACCGGCAACAGGATTGAATCAGCCCCAGCATTTT.

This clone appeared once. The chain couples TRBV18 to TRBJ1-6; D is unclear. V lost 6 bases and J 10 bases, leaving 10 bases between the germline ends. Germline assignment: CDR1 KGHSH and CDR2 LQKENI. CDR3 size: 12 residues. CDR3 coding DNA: TGTGCCAGCTCCGTCGAAGCCTCACCCCTCCACTTT. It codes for CASSVEASPLHF.

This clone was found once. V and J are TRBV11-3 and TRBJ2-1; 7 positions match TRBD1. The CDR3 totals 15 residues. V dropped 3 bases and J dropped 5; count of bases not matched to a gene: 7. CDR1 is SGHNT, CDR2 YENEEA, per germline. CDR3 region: CASSFRTGVDNEQFF. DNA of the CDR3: TGTGCCAGCAGCTTTAGAACAGGGGTGGACAATGAGCAGTTCTTC.

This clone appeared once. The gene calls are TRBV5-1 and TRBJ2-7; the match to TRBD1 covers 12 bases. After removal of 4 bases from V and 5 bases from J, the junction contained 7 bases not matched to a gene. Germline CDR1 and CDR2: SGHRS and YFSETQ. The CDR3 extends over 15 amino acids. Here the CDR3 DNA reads TGCGCCAGCAGCCCTGAGGGACAGGGGGCAAACGAGCAGTACTTC. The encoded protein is CASSPEGQGANEQYF.

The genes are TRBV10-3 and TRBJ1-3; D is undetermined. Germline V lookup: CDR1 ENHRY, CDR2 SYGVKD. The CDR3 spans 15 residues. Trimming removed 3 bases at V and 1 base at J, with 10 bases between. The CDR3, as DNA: TGTGCCATCAGTGATTACAGAGAATCTGGAAACACCATATATTTT. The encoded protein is CAISDYRESGNTIYF.

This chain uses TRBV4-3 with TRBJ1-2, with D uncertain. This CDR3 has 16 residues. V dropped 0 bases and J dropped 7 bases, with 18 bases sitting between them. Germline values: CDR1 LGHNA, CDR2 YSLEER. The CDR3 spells CASSQERITRSTGYTF. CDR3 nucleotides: TGCGCCAGCAGCCAAGAGAGGATTACTCGGTCAACTGGCTACACCTTC.